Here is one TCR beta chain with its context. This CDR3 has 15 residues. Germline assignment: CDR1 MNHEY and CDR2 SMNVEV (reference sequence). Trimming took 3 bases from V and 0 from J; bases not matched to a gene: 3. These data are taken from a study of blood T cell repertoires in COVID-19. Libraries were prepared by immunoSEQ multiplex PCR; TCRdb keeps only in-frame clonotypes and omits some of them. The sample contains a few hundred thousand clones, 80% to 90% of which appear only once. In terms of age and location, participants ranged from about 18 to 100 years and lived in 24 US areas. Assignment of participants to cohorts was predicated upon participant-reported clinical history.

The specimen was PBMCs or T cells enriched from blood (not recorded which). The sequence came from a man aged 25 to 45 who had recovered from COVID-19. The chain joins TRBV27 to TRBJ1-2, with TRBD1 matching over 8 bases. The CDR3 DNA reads TGTGCCAGCAGTTTCTCAGGGGGCGCTAACTATGGCTACACCTTC. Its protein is CASSFSGGANYGYTF.